Sequencing of this T cell receptor (beta chain) was carried out in a study of T cell repertoires in cytomegalovirus infection (dated by TCRdb to about 2019). Some background on the complete study: Recently identified HLA-C-restricted CMV epitopes, whose presentation resists viral immunomodulation, were targeted by peptide stimulations together with well-studied HLA-B-restricted epitopes. Donor HLA type was relevant to the analysis, because carriage of CMV infection together with the matching HLA type was indicated by public TCR beta signatures. The research as a whole found: Carriers of CMV infection plus the relevant HLA type were discriminated by the cumulative frequency of public TCR beta family members in the study cohort and in an independent roughly 320-donor cohort. The ex vivo response was dominated by HLA-C-restricted CMV-specific TCR beta clonotypes, which also provided the single most frequent clonotype in two of eight donors.

A few counts support this clonotype. The clone's antigen remains unknown. No base quality values were provided; no much bigger clone lies one nucleotide off. For sequencing, an Illumina HiSeq 1500 was employed. TCRdb trimmed the raw reads at Q25, called clones with MiXCR and kept productive beta chains. CDR3 protein duplicates are merged, each entry listing the most common genes and DNA. This sample gives about 920,000 distinct CDR3 sequences in total; approximately 32% of them show up just once. The ten largest clonotypes hold around an eighth of the sample. CDR1 and CDR2, looked up from the germline V gene, are SGHDT and YYEEEE. Trimming costs V 0 bases and J 5 bases, and their ends lie 17 bases apart. The CDR3 goes from the cysteine to the phenylalanine over 16 residues. The sequence is cut down to CDR3 DNA, 48 bases in frame from base 1. The sample's treatment or condition, from its label and the paper: in vitro stimulation with specific CMV peptide epitopes to enrich CMV-specific T cells.

The sample consisted of cultured CD8+ T cells from PBMCs, taken from culture after CMV antigen stimulation. The receptor comes from a human donor in good health (CMV status not recorded). Some clones in this sample may be carry-over from other donors' samples. This receptor chain uses TRBV5-6 and TRBJ1-2; TRBD1 is a possible D gene, resting on 5 matching bases. The nucleotide sequence is given as TGTGCCAGCAGCTTGGGCGCCCGGCAGGGTCAATATGGCTACACCTTC. Its translation reads: CASSLGARQGQYGYTF.